The 13 T cell receptor beta chains below were found in one sample sequenced in a study of T-cell reconstitution after alpha-beta-depleted transplantation in children. Construction of the TCRbeta library involved unique molecular identifiers. TCRdb ran MiXCR on the PCR reads and lists one entry per CDR3 protein. The table lists about 290,000 distinct CDR3 sequences, 10% of them singletons, with 7.5% in the top ten. Material: PBMCs, obtained before TCRalphabeta/CD19-depleted stem cell transplant. The receptors derive from a boy in the first two years of life with acute myeloid leukemia, due to receive a stem cell transplant.

This clonotype occurred many times. The chain uses TRBV30 and TRBJ2-5, with D possibly TRBD2 on 7 matching bases. The CDR3 runs 13 residues. Looked up from germline, CDR1 is GTSNPN and CDR2 is SVGIG (reference sequence). The V and J ends lost 0 bases and 5 bases respectively, with 10 bases between them. The CDR3 sequence is CAWSVEGGETQYF. In DNA, the CDR3 is TGTGCCTGGAGTGTAGAGGGGGGGGAGACCCAGTACTTC.

In its sample, this clonotype was seen many times. This chain connects TRBV12-3 or TRBV12-4 to TRBJ2-7; D is tentatively TRBD1 or TRBD2 (5 bases each). There are 13 residues in the CDR3. Trimming took off 6 bases at V and 2 bases at J, with 11 bases between the two ends. In DNA form, the CDR3 reads TGTGCCAGCAGGGGTCGAGGGGCCTACGAGCAGTACTTC. It codes for CASRGRGAYEQYF.

The sample holds many counts of this clonotype. The chain links TRBV10-3 to TRBJ1-2, with D possibly TRBD1 on 6 matching bases. The V gene's germline CDR1 is ENHRY and CDR2 SYGVKD. V was shortened by 3 bases and J by 6 bases, with 11 bases between the two germline ends. This CDR3 is built from 13 residues. CDR3 region: CAISDTGRDGYTF. DNA for the CDR3: TGTGCCATCAGTGACACAGGGAGGGATGGCTACACCTTC.

The chain links TRBV6-1 to TRBJ1-5; TRBD1 might be the D (5 bases). Germline CDR1 and CDR2: MNHNS and SASEGT. The CDR3 consists of 15 residues. V dropped 4 bases and J dropped 2 bases, with 12 bases sitting between them. The chain's CDR3 is CASSGGGSGNQPQHF. CDR3 nucleotides: TGTGCCAGCAGTGGGGGCGGGAGTGGCAATCAGCCCCAGCATTTT.

This clonotype has at least ten counts. For the CDR3, the DNA is TGTGCCAGCAGCAGACCGGGACAGGGGGCCTACAATGAGCAGTTCTTC. Amino acids: CASSRPGQGAYNEQFF. J is TRBJ2-1 and V is TRBV12-3 or TRBV12-4, with 11 bases aligning to TRBD1. CDR3 size: 16 residues. The V and J ends lost 6 bases and 2 bases, in that order; junction bases with no gene match: 6.

The sample holds many counts of this clonotype. The chain is built from TRBV29-1 and TRBJ2-3; TRBD1 agrees at 9 bases. V lost 4 bases to trimming and J lost 3 bases; unmatched junction nucleotides: 11. The CDR3 is 16 residues long. Germline V gene data show CDR1 as SQVTM and CDR2 as ANQGSEA. This CDR3 is CSVAGPRDRVTDTQYF. CDR3 sequence (DNA): TGCAGCGTTGCCGGGCCCCGGGACAGGGTTACAGATACGCAGTATTTT.

Concerning this clonotype itself: The junction shows a germline mismatch at one end, possibly a read error. This chain connects TRBV11-2 to TRBJ2-3, with D tentatively TRBD2 (6 bases). The CDR3 runs 14 residues. Germline CDR1 SGHAT, CDR2 FQNNGV. DNA for the CDR3: TGTGCCAGCAGCCCCCGGGACTCCGGAGGTACGCACTATTTT. Translation gives CASSPRDSGGTHYF.

This chain links TRBV7-9 with TRBJ1-1, with 7 nucleotides matching TRBD1. V was clipped by 2 bases and J by 3 bases; unmatched bases: 9. The length of the CDR3 is 16 residues. Germline V lookup: CDR1 SEHNR, CDR2 FQNEAQ (reference sequence). CDR3 in DNA: TGTGCCAGCAGCTTAAGCAGGGGGGTCGGGGACACTGAAGCTTTCTTT. Amino acids: CASSLSRGVGDTEAFF.

A word on this clonotype: This may arise from a read error, as a much more abundant clone is one base away. The V gene is TRBV5-1, the J gene TRBJ2-1; 9 bases line up with TRBD2. Per the germline V gene, CDR1 is SGHRS and CDR2 is YFSETQ. The CDR3 totals 16 residues. The V gene end was trimmed by 0 bases and the J gene end by 9 bases; junction bases not matched to a gene: 10. CDR3 DNA: TGCGCCAGCAGCTTGGTATTAGCGGGAGTCCCTGGTGAGCAGTTCTTC. Translated, it gives CASSLVLAGVPGEQFF.

This clonotype was observed many times. The chain combines TRBV20-1 with TRBJ1-2; D not certain. This CDR3 comprises 11 residues. The V gene's germline CDR1 is DFQATT and CDR2 SNEGSKA (reference sequence). The ends were cut back, 7 bases at V and 1 base at J, with 7 bases in the middle. The CDR3 reads CSVSDNYGYTF. DNA of the CDR3: TGCAGTGTTTCAGATAACTATGGCTACACCTTC.

This chain links TRBV19 with TRBJ2-3; 9 positions agree with TRBD1. CDR1 is LNHDA and CDR2 is SQIVND in the germline V gene (reference sequence). The CDR3 runs to 15 residues. After removal of 4 bases from V and 3 bases from J, the junction contained 5 bases not matched to a gene. The CDR3 loop is CASSKPGQGTDTQYF. CDR3 DNA: TGTGCCAGTAGTAAACCGGGACAGGGAACAGATACGCAGTATTTT.

The chain employs TRBV7-9 and TRBJ2-7, with no clear D. This CDR3 has 16 residues. The V end lost 4 bases, the J end lost 4 bases, and 20 bases lay between the germline ends. CDR1 and CDR2 from the germline V gene are SEHNR and FQNEAQ (reference sequence). In DNA, the CDR3 is TGTGCCAGCAGCTCAACTGGATATACAAGGTCGTACGAGCAGTACTTC. Amino acids: CASSSTGYTRSYEQYF.

The V call is TRBV7-2, the J call TRBJ2-5, with unresolved D. Germline CDR1 is SGHTA and CDR2 is FQGNSA. This CDR3 contains 12 residues. V was pared by 7 bases and J by 7 bases, with 13 bases between. The CDR3 region has the DNA TGTGCCAGCACCCCGAATGCGTGGACCCAGTACTTC. Translated: CASTPNAWTQYF.